This T cell receptor beta chain was documented in a study of Ad26.COV2.S vaccination and SARS-CoV-2 variants (dated by TCRdb to the early 2020s). In terms of the full investigation: Donors in the vaccine arm were drawn from COV1001, a phase I-IIa trial of Ad26.COV2.S in healthy adults that was multicentre, randomized, double-blind and placebo-controlled. Investigators did not know the trial group allocation while performing experiments and assessing outcomes. Trial participants were randomized into five groups of five: low-dose or high-dose Ad26.COV2.S given once or twice, or placebo on both occasions. The TCR-sequenced set comprised about 30 samples: around 20 Ad26.COV2.S vaccine recipients, 5 placebo recipients and 8 SARS-CoV-2 convalescent individuals. Ad26.COV2.S was given intramuscularly at 5x10^10 or 1x10^11 viral particles, as a single shot or as two shots 56 days apart. TCRbeta repertoire sequencing served as the tool for gauging how specific and how broad the SARS-CoV-2-reactive T cell receptors were following Ad26.COV2.S vaccination. General conclusions and limits of the study: The authors noted that the TCR breadth and depth analyses may have underestimated total T cell responses. Vaccine and placebo recipients had similar non-spike TCR breadth, a finding consistent with the vaccine containing only spike. Comparing responses between vaccine doses or regimens was not something the study was powered to do. After vaccination, substantial breadth of spike-specific CD8+ and CD4+ T cell responses was reported. Compared with placebo recipients, Ad26.COV2.S recipients showed higher spike-specific TCR breadth (P = 0.0014).

Per the publication, the treatment or condition label means: approximately 18 received Ad26.COV2.S at low or high dose, single or two shots; roughly 5 received placebo; per-sample allocation not given. Repertoires of vaccine and placebo recipients were sequenced from samples taken on day 63 after the first injection. Between 29 July and 7 August 2020, Cohort 1b enrolled 25 adults aged 18-55 years at one site in Boston, USA. As a vaccine, Ad26.COV2.S was a replication-incompetent adenovirus type 26 vector that expressed a prefusion-stabilized SARS-CoV-2 spike protein derived from the original Wuhan strain. With respect to this clone: Its antigen is currently not known. No much larger clone is present one base from it, and per-base qualities are unavailable.

Trimming removed 3 bases from V and 7 bases from J, leaving 15 bases between the germline ends. From the germline V gene (reference sequence), CDR1 is LNHNV and CDR2 is YYDKDF. CDR3 length: 14 amino acids, cysteine to phenylalanine. This entry keeps only the CDR3 DNA: 42 bases, framed from base 1. The immunoSEQ Assay was used to sequence TCRbeta CDR3 regions. After extraction, genomic DNA underwent amplification by bias-controlled multiplex PCR, followed by high-throughput sequencing. On the authors' methods: To quantify the absolute abundance of every unique TCRbeta CDR3 region, sequences were collapsed and filtered. Usable DNA was measured by amplifying reference genes present in all nucleated cells, and TCRbeta template counts were normalized to that usable DNA to estimate T cell fraction. Repertoire TCRs were annotated as SARS-CoV-2-specific by exact matching of V gene, CDR3 amino acid sequence and J gene to a known reactive TCR set. The reference SARS-CoV-2 TCR set came from MIRA and was filtered for enrichment in COVID-19-positive ImmuneCODE repertoires, removing public or cross-reactive TCRs. Based on the MIRA antigens, annotated TCRs were further analysed at the level of specific ORF or position within ORF. Breadth was defined as the number of annotated unique rearrangements divided by the total number of unique productive rearrangements, and depth was defined as the summed frequency of the annotated unique rearrangements. Two-sided Wilcoxon rank-sum tests were used to compare TCR breadth between groups. TCRdb's version of the immuneACCESS table is confined to in-frame rearrangements and falls short of the full clone set. An unresolved V gene accounts for under half of the shortfall where checked; the remainder is of unknown origin. The D gene and trimming were derived from the DNA, and the V and J assignments and clone size from that table. This sample gives more than 300,000 clones in total; about 82% of them show up just once. The ten biggest clones cover 2% to 2.5% of the sample.

The chain employs TRBV15 and TRBJ1-1; the D gene identity is not certain. Sample: peripheral blood, taken in a trial of Ad26.COV2.S vaccine versus placebo. The sequence came from a person aged 18-60 years who received the Ad26.COV2.S COVID-19 vaccine or a placebo. The DNA reads TGTGCCACCAGCAGTTCTTCTGGCCTAAGTGAAGCTTTCTTT. The translation is CATSSSSGLSEAFF.